This T cell receptor (beta chain) was identified during a study of regulatory T cells in long-lasting Graves disease. This clonotype was seen only a few times. Indicated time point: persistent/refractory GD, antithyroid drugs over 5 years with positive TRAb. With RNA extracted from PBMCs as input, the TCR library was made. Relying on iRepertoire HTBI primers and Arm-PCR of CDR3 regions, the team built TCR beta libraries. TCRdb processed the multiplex PCR reads anew with MiXCR; each CDR3 protein has one entry. The profile shows over 350,000 distinct CDR3 sequences, around 20% of them singletons. The sequences come from peripheral blood mononuclear cells (PBMCs), collected when the disease was refractory, from a patient treated with antithyroid drugs. This TCR was recovered from a female donor with Graves disease.

DNA for the CDR3: TGTGCCAGCAGTTCTGCCTTCAGTGAAAAACTGTTTTTT. This translates into CASSSAFSEKLFF. This chain joins TRBV27 and TRBJ1-4; D uncertain. Germline-derived CDR1 and CDR2 are MNHEY and SMNVEV (reference sequence). With 4 bases removed from V and 7 bases from J, the gap between germline ends came to 10 bases. The CDR3 extends over 13 amino acids.